This record concerns one T cell receptor (beta chain) sequence. Its antigen remains unidentified. No per-base quality is available; no much larger clone lies one base away. The V end gives up 1 base and the J end 5 bases, leaving 4 bases in the junction not matched to a gene. There are 16 amino acids in the CDR3, from cysteine to phenylalanine inclusive. Only the CDR3 region is kept as DNA, spanning 48 bases read in frame from base 1. CDR1 and CDR2 were assigned from the germline V gene as SGHTA and FQGTGA. The library was obtained by the immunoSEQ multiplex PCR assay. Here the immuneACCESS table is served through TCRdb, limited to in-frame sequences with V and J called. Missing clones are a known gap in these copies; in checked studies unresolved V genes cover under half, and the rest lacks a known reason. This sample comprises around 49,000 clones, 95% of them detected only once. Clones ranked in the top ten supply around 6.4% of the sample.

These data are taken from a study of T cell changes during pregnancy in multiple sclerosis (dated by TCRdb to between 2018 and 2020). Looking at the study overall: The study examined how the T cell repertoire changed over the course of pregnancy in women with multiple sclerosis.

The TCR was taken from a female donor with multiple sclerosis, enrolled in a pregnancy study. The chain joins TRBV7-3 to TRBJ2-5; 13 bases in the junction line up with TRBD2. The source material was CD8+ T cells from peripheral blood mononuclear cells, sampled in the first trimester of pregnancy. The bases read TGTGCCAGCAGCTTAAGGACTAGCGGGAGTATGGAGACCCAGTACTTC. Its coded protein is CASSLRTSGSMETQYF.